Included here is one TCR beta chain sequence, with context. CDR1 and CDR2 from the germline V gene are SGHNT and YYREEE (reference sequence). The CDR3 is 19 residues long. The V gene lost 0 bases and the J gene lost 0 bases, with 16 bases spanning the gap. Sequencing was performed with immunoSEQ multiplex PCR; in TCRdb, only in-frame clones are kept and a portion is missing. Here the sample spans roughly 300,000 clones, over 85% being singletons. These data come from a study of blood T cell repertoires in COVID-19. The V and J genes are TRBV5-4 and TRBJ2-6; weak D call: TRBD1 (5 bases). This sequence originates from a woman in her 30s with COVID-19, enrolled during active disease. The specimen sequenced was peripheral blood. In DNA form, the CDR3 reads TGTGCCAGCAGCTTGGCCTTTCAGGACATTCGCTCTGGGGCCAACGTCCTGACTTTC. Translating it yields CASSLAFQDIRSGANVLTF.